Listed below are T cell receptor beta chains from one sample, sequenced in a study of shared clonotypes between healthy human individuals. Assay used: immunoSEQ multiplex PCR; TCRdb lists only in-frame clones, some missing. The sample lists around 600,000 clones; roughly 96% were seen once. The specimen was naive CD8+ T cells sorted from blood. The receptors shown here come from a woman in her 30s in good health. Both conserved end residues are part of each CDR3.

>TRBV28|TRBJ2-2
CASSTRTAMTGELFF
>TRBV7-9|TRBJ1-4
CASSLDRGDEKLFF
>TRBV28|TRBJ2-2
CASSLRGPNTGELFF
>TRBV6-9|TRBJ2-7
CASSSRTSRSYEQYF
>TRBV5-4|TRBJ1-6
CASRRTGSNSPLHF
>TRBV10-1|TRBJ2-3
CASSDGGSSTDTQYF
>TRBV6-1|TRBJ1-5
CASSELSGGLFSNQPQHF
>TRBV7-9|TRBJ2-2
CASRQEPRTGELFF
>TRBV9|TRBJ2-7
CASSPTPGDSYEQYF
>TRBV4-2|TRBJ2-7
CASSQVSVSEQYF
>TRBV7-2|TRBJ2-1
CASPTSGRVNEQFF
>TRBV11-2|TRBJ2-1
CASSDSGGSYNEQFF
>TRBV28|TRBJ1-4
CASSPGTPPPDHEKLFF
>TRBV27|TRBJ1-2
CASSLDRNYGYTF
>TRBV7-9|TRBJ1-4
CASSLVGGGEKLFF
>TRBV14|TRBJ2-7
CASRPKDSYEQYF
>TRBV9|TRBJ2-1
CASNRVGTSAQEQFF
>TRBV28|TRBJ2-3
CASSSDRGSRTDTQYF
>TRBV19|TRBJ2-7
CASSIDGQNLYEQYF
>TRBV13|TRBJ1-3
CASSVRIGPGNTIYF
>TRBV6-6|TRBJ2-2
CASRVAGGRNGELFF
>TRBV4-1|TRBJ2-2
CASSQGSGTSGRHANTGELFF
>TRBV6-1|TRBJ1-1
CASSPTGMNTEAFF
>TRBV6-5|TRBJ2-7
CASSFSGSSYEQYF
>TRBV7-9|TRBJ2-1
CASSPPFNEQFF
>TRBV7-8|TRBJ2-4
CASSLAGRAKNIQYF
>TRBV2|TRBJ1-5
CASRAMDRGGQPQHF
>TRBV6-1|TRBJ2-1
CASATSLPYNEQFF
>TRBV7-3|TRBJ2-1
CASSFWGLSSYNEQFF
>TRBV29-1|TRBJ1-1
CSVPGPWSTEAFF
>TRBV7-9|TRBJ2-3
CASSAAVSSTDTQYF
>TRBV4-1|TRBJ1-6
CASSQAHTLHF
>TRBV27|TRBJ2-3
CASSPADRRTSTDTQYF
>TRBV10-2|TRBJ2-7
CASMGPSYEQYF
>TRBV19|TRBJ1-1
CASSVQTNTEAFF
>TRBV28|TRBJ1-1
CASSLWMGAGNEAFF
>TRBV7-9|TRBJ2-7
CASSLGSVGFYEQYF
>TRBV2|TRBJ1-2
CASSEVGDSRGYTF
>TRBV14|TRBJ2-3
CASSQATDTQYF
>TRBV5-1|TRBJ2-5
CATRGGQETQYF
>TRBV19|TRBJ2-2
CASTNPHRGRSGELFF
>TRBV7-3|TRBJ2-3
CASSLVSAAGGLDTQYF
>TRBV27|TRBJ2-3
CASSLGREGHTDTQYF
>TRBV28|TRBJ2-3
CASSLDRGLQTDTQYF
>TRBV11-2|TRBJ2-1
CASSFLEQFF
>TRBV4-1|TRBJ2-4
CASSQDGARQYF
>TRBV27|TRBJ1-1
CASSRIGWGPEAFF